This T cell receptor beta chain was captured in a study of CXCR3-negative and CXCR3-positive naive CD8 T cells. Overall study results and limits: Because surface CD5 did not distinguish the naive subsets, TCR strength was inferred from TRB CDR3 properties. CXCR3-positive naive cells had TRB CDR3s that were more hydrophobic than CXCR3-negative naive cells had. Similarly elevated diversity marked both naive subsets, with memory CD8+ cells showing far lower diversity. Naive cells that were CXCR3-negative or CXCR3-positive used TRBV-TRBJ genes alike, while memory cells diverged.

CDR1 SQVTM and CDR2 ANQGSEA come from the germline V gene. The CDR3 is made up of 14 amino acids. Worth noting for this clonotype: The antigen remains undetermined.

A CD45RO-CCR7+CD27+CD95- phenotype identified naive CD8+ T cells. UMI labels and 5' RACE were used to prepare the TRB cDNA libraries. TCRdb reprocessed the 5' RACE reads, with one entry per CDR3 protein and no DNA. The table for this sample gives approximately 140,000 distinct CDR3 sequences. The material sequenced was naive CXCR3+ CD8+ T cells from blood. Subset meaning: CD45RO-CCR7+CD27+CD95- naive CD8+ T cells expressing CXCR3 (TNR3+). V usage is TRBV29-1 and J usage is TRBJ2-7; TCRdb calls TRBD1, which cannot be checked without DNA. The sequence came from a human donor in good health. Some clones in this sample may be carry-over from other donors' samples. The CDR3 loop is CSVDNRDRGREQYF.